Shown below are 22 T cell receptor beta chains from a single sample sequenced in a study of preoperative IRX-2 immunotherapy in early breast cancer. Treatment indicated: preoperative locoregional IRX-2 cytokine immunotherapy. Only in-frame clones appear in the TCRdb table, and some are missing; sequencing was by immunoSEQ multiplex PCR. Of over 60,000 clones listed, roughly 94% are singletons. Sampling was performed from a patient treated with IRX-2 immunotherapy. These receptors came from a human donor with breast cancer.

The chain carries TRBV15 and TRBJ1-4; D call uncertain. The CDR3 runs to 17 residues. V was shortened by 0 bases and J by 3 bases, with 14 bases between the two germline ends. The germline CDR1 and CDR2 sequences are LNHNV and YYDKDF (reference sequence). The CDR3 loop is CATSREFTEAANEKLFF. The CDR3 region has the DNA TGTGCCACCAGCAGAGAATTTACTGAGGCAGCTAATGAAAAACTGTTTTTT.

V usage is TRBV5-1 and J usage is TRBJ2-3; TRBD1 or TRBD2 may be the D gene (5 bases each). This CDR3 has 14 amino acids. Germline V gene sequence: CDR1 SGHRS, CDR2 YFSETQ. The ends were cut back, 4 bases at V and 6 bases at J, with 15 bases in the middle. The CDR3 DNA is TGCGCCAGCAGCCGAGGGGTAGGTGGGGATACGCAGTATTTT. Amino acids: CASSRGVGGDTQYF.

This clone was seen a single time. The chain has TRBV5-8 and TRBJ2-2, with no clear D. V was shortened by 0 bases and J by 7 bases, with 4 bases between the two germline ends. CDR3 length: 12 residues. Germline V gene data show CDR1 as SGHTS and CDR2 as YDEGEE. CDR3 residues: CASSLVHGELFF. Written as DNA, the CDR3 is TGTGCCAGCAGCTTGGTCCACGGGGAGCTGTTTTTT.

Remarks on this clone: At one boundary the junction diverges from the germline segment, which might be a read error. The chain couples TRBV6-6 to TRBJ2-3; D may be TRBD1 or TRBD2 (5 bases each). The V gene's germline CDR1 is MNHNY and CDR2 SVGAGI (reference sequence). This CDR3 comprises 11 residues. The CDR3 here is CASSYEGRENF. The CDR3 nucleotides read TGTGCCAGCAGTTACGAGGGACGCGAGAATTTT.

The chain has TRBV11-3 and TRBJ2-3; 7 bases are a match to TRBD2. The CDR3 consists of 13 residues. V was clipped by 6 bases and J by 7 bases; unmatched bases: 7. Germline lookup yields CDR1 SGHNT and CDR2 YENEEA. In DNA, the CDR3 is TGTGCCAGCAGTCGACCGGGGGGAAATACGCAGTATTTT. Encoded protein: CASSRPGGNTQYF.

The chain employs TRBV28 and TRBJ2-7; 8 bases line up with TRBD1. Trimming cost V 3 bases and J 2 bases; bases outside gene matches: 3. This CDR3 is 14 amino acids long. The germline CDR1 and CDR2 sequences are MDHEN and SYDVKM. This CDR3 reads CASSFGTGTYEQYF. CDR3 coding DNA: TGTGCCAGCAGTTTCGGGACAGGTACCTACGAGCAGTACTTC.

This rearrangement joins TRBV5-1 to TRBJ2-3, with a possible D match to TRBD1 (6 bases). The V end was cut by 7 bases, the J end by 0 bases, with 18 bases between. This CDR3 has 16 residues. Per germline, CDR1 SGHRS and CDR2 YFSETQ. The DNA of the CDR3 is TGCGCCAGCGCCTGGGGGCGGTCTCCTAGCACAGATACGCAGTATTTT. Translating it yields CASAWGRSPSTDTQYF.

The V gene is TRBV10-1, the J gene TRBJ1-2, with a possible D match to TRBD1 (6 bases). Germline values: CDR1 WNHNN, CDR2 SYGVQD (reference sequence). The V gene lost 5 bases and the J gene lost 0 bases, with 7 bases spanning the gap. The CDR3 covers 13 residues. The CDR3 bases are TGCGCCAGCAGTCCAGGGGCTAACTATGGCTACACCTTC. Protein: CASSPGANYGYTF.

A single count supports this clone. The rearrangement links TRBV11-3 to TRBJ2-5, with 10 bases fitting TRBD1. CDR3 length: 15 amino acids. The germline CDR1 and CDR2 sequences are SGHNT and YENEEA. V lost 4 bases, J lost 5 bases, and 7 bases stayed unmatched. The CDR3 DNA reads TGTGCCAGCAGCTACGGGACAGGGGCTCTGGAGACCCAGTACTTC. This codes for CASSYGTGALETQYF.

The J gene is TRBJ2-2, the V gene TRBV7-2, with 8 bases matching TRBD2. Germline-derived CDR1 and CDR2 are SGHTA and FQGNSA. This CDR3 has 16 amino acids. Trimming cost V 5 bases and J 2 bases; bases outside gene matches: 7. The CDR3 reads CASSPHSGANTGELFF. For the CDR3, the DNA is TGTGCCAGCAGCCCACATAGCGGGGCAAACACCGGGGAGCTGTTTTTT.

The V call is TRBV19, the J call TRBJ2-7; tentative D call: TRBD2 (6 bases). Trimming shortened V by 1 base and J by 0 bases, and 16 bases separated the two germline ends. This CDR3 is 17 amino acids long. Germline loops: CDR1 LNHDA, CDR2 SQIVND (reference sequence). The CDR3 region is CASSIAGRAGSSYEQYF. CDR3 DNA: TGTGCCAGTAGTATAGCCGGTCGGGCGGGGAGCTCCTACGAGCAGTACTTC. Complete variable domain (other parts from reference TRBV19 and TRBJ2-7): DGGITQSPKYLFRKEGQNVTLSCEQNLNHDAMYWYRQDPGQGLRLIYYSQIVNDFQKGDIAEGYSVSREKKESFPLTVTSAQKNPTAFYLCASSIAGRAGSSYEQYFGPGTRLTVT.

The V gene is TRBV19, the J gene TRBJ1-1; weak D call: TRBD1 (5 bases). The CDR3 has 18 amino acids. V gave up 3 bases and J gave up 4 bases, with 24 bases separating them. Germline V gene lookup returns CDR1 LNHDA and CDR2 SQIVND (reference sequence). CDR3 in DNA: TGTGCCAGTAGTATCACACAATTCGGGGACGGACGCGGCACTGAAGCTTTCTTT. As protein: CASSITQFGDGRGTEAFF. The whole variable domain, remainder taken from reference TRBV19 and TRBJ1-1, is DGGITQSPKYLFRKEGQNVTLSCEQNLNHDAMYWYRQDPGQGLRLIYYSQIVNDFQKGDIAEGYSVSREKKESFPLTVTSAQKNPTAFYLCASSITQFGDGRGTEAFFGQGTRLTVV.

The V call is TRBV7-8, the J call TRBJ1-5; D uncertain. V shed 5 bases and J shed 7 bases, with 12 bases lying between them. Germline V gene data show CDR1 as SGHVS and CDR2 as FQNEAQ. This CDR3 is 13 amino acids long. The CDR3 DNA is TGTGCCAGCAGCAAAATGTCGGGACAGCCCCAGCATTTT. Translation gives CASSKMSGQPQHF.

V and J are TRBV7-9 and TRBJ2-7; TRBD2 might be the D (6 bases). This CDR3 comprises 15 residues. Trimming took 2 bases from V and 4 from J, leaving 15 bases between them. CDR1 is SEHNR and CDR2 is FQNEAQ in the germline V gene (reference sequence). CDR3 coding DNA: TGTGCCAGCAGCTTATTCGGGACTCAAAAATACGAGCAGTACTTC. It codes for CASSLFGTQKYEQYF.

The chain combines TRBV9 with TRBJ1-3; tentative D call: TRBD1 (5 bases). The V end lost 3 bases, the J end lost 0 bases, and 7 bases lay between the germline ends. The germline V gene has CDR1 SGDLS and CDR2 YYNGEE. The CDR3 sequence is 14 residues long. CDR3 sequence: CASSDDSSGNTIYF. The CDR3 DNA follows: TGTGCCAGCAGCGACGACAGCTCTGGAAACACCATATATTTT.

The chain links TRBV10-3 to TRBJ2-5; D unresolved. The J call may be incorrect, as the DNA end agrees better with TRBJ2-7. Germline CDR1 and CDR2: ENHRY and SYGVKD. This CDR3 has 13 amino acids. The CDR3 sequence is CAISEDVSYEQYF. CDR3 nucleotides: TGTGCCATCAGTGAAGACGTATCCTACGAGCAGTACTTC.

The rearrangement links TRBV19 to TRBJ2-3; D gene unclear. Germline CDR1 is LNHDA and CDR2 is SQIVND (reference sequence). V was clipped by 1 base and J by 2 bases, with 13 bases between them. The length of the CDR3 is 16 residues. This CDR3 reads CASSIGHRGTTDTQYF. The DNA of the CDR3 is TGTGCCAGTAGTATAGGTCACCGAGGAACCACAGATACGCAGTATTTT.

The chain employs TRBV19 and TRBJ2-1; 9 bases align to TRBD2. Germline V lookup: CDR1 LNHDA, CDR2 SQIVND (reference sequence). The CDR3 is 15 residues long. J lost 1 base, V lost 3 bases, and 1 base had no gene match. The CDR3 bases are TGTGCCAGTAGTATTAGCGGGAGATCCTACAATGAGCAGTTCTTC. Protein: CASSISGRSYNEQFF.

This clone has only one observation. This chain joins TRBV19 and TRBJ1-1, with a tentative D call TRBD1 (6 bases). This CDR3 has 13 residues. Per germline, CDR1 LNHDA and CDR2 SQIVND (reference sequence). V shed 5 bases and J shed 7 bases, with 14 bases lying between them. CDR3: CASSPRGSIEAFF. The CDR3 DNA sequence: TGTGCCAGTAGTCCAAGGGGGTCCATTGAAGCTTTCTTT.

The chain carries TRBV5-1 and TRBJ2-7; 10 bases are a match to TRBD2. This CDR3 is 13 amino acids long. Germline V lookup: CDR1 SGHRS, CDR2 YFSETQ. J lost 6 bases, V lost 2 bases, and 2 bases had no gene match. This CDR3 is CASSLLAGTEQYF. In nucleotides, the CDR3 is TGCGCCAGCAGCTTACTAGCGGGGACCGAGCAGTACTTC.

The rearrangement joins TRBV30 to TRBJ1-1, with 10 bases that match TRBD1. The CDR3 loop spans 17 amino acids. The J segment lost 1 base and the V segment lost 5 bases, leaving 13 bases of the junction unmatched. Germline assignment: CDR1 GTSNPN and CDR2 SVGIG (reference sequence). The CDR3 nucleotides read TGTGCCTGGGGGGGAACGGGACAGGGGACGTGGAACACTGAAGCTTTCTTT. Protein product: CAWGGTGQGTWNTEAFF.

The chain has TRBV5-1 and TRBJ1-1; 8 nucleotides align to TRBD1. Germline V gene lookup returns CDR1 SGHRS and CDR2 YFSETQ. CDR3 size: 15 residues. V gave up 5 bases and J gave up 4 bases; unmatched junction bases: 10. The CDR3 DNA reads TGCGCCAGCAGGACATATTCAGGGGGCTCCACTGAAGCTTTCTTT. Residues: CASRTYSGGSTEAFF.